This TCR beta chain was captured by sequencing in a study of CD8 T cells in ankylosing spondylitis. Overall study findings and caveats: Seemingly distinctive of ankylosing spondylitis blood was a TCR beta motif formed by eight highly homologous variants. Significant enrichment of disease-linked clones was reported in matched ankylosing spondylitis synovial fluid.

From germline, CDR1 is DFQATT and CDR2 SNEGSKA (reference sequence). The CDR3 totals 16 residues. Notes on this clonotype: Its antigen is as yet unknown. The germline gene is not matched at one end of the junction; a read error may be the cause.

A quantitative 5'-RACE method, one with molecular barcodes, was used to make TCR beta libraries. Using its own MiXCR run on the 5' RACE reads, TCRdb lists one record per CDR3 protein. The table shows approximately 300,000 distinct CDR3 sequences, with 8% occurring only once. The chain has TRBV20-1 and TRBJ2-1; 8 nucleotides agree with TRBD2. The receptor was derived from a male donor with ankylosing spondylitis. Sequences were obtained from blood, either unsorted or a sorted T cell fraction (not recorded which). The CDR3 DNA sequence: TGCTGTGCTAGTCCCCTGGGAGCGGGAGAAAATTGGGAGCAGTTCTTC. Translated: CCASPLGAGENWEQFF.